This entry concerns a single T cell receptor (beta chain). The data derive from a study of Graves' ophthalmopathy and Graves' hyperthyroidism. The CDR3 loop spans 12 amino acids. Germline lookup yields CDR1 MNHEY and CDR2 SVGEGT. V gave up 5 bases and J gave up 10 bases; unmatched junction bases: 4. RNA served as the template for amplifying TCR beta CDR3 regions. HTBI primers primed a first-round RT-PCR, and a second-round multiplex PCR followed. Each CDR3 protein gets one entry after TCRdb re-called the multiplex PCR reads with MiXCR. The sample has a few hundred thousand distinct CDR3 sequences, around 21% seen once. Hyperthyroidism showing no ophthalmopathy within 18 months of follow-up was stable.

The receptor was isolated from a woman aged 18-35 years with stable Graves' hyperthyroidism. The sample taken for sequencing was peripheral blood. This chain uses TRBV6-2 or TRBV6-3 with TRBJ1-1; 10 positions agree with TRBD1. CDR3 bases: TGTGCCAGCAGTCGACAGGGGGCAAGAGCTTTCTTT. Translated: CASSRQGARAFF.